This TCR beta chain came from a study of T cell repertoires in cytomegalovirus infection. Worth noting for this clonotype: Its antigen is currently unknown.

With 5 bases removed from V and 1 base from J, the gap between germline ends came to 10 bases. Germline V gives CDR1 SGHTA, CDR2 FQGNSA. CDR3 size: 14 residues. TCRdb ran MiXCR on the reads and lists one entry per CDR3 protein. The table has roughly 49,000 distinct CDR3 sequences, 20% to 25% seen once. The source was CD8+ T cells from cultured PBMCs, collected from culture after CMV antigen stimulation. This sequence was found in a human donor in good health (CMV status not recorded). Some clones in this sample may be carry-over from other donors' samples. V and J are TRBV7-2 and TRBJ2-3; D unresolved. The CDR3 DNA sequence: TGTGCCAGCAGCCAGCCCCCCGGCACAGATACGCAGTATTTT. As protein: CASSQPPGTDTQYF.